This T cell receptor (beta chain) was observed in a study of CD8 T cells in Susac syndrome. With random hexamers, roughly 0.45 to 1 ug RNA was reverse transcribed. TCRdb analysed the immunoSEQ multiplex PCR reads with MiXCR anew, one entry per CDR3 protein. The data contain 100,000 to 150,000 distinct CDR3 sequences, around 94% of them seen just once; the ten biggest clones take up 0.21%. V dropped 6 bases and J dropped 3; count of bases not matched to a gene: 4. Looked up from germline, CDR1 is DFQATT and CDR2 is SNEGSKA (reference sequence). The CDR3 spans 13 residues. The V call is TRBV20-1, the J call TRBJ2-3; 9 bases map to TRBD1. The sequencing input was CD8+ T cells from PBMCs. The sequence was collected from a human donor with Susac syndrome. In DNA, the CDR3 is TGCAGTGCCGGACAGGGGCGAACAGATACGCAGTATTTT. Translating gives CSAGQGRTDTQYF.